This TCR beta chain was observed in a study of beta chain features in type 1 diabetes. Study-wide background: Patients and healthy donors were similar in age, gender and cell yields.

CD4+ naive, central memory, regulatory and stem cell-like memory subsets were isolated by sorting on CD45RO/CCR7/CD25/CD127/CD95/CD27. Sorting produced populations that all topped 95% purity. This clone was seen a few times. Its antigen is not identified. Expressed TCRB transcripts got sequenced, as all isolated RNA was reverse transcribed. About 3.57 million reads per sample were averaged for naive, central memory and regulatory samples. Data came from immunoSEQ multiplex PCR; TCRdb stores just in-frame clones and leaves some out. The sample contains 230,000 or so clones, approximately 16% of which appear only once. Overall study findings and caveats: Shortening that was moderate but significant affected the TCRB CDR3s of Type 1 diabetes patients in all four CD4+ subsets.

This receptor was taken from a man aged 30 to 39 with type 1 diabetes. Sample: naive CD4+ T cells from blood.

For the CDR3, the DNA is TGCAGCGTTGCTGGCGGGGGGCAAGTCGAGCAGTACTTC. Translation: CSVAGGGQVEQYF. The V and J genes are TRBV29-1 and TRBJ2-7; 8 bases align to TRBD2. V shed 4 bases, J shed 6 bases, and the junction held 8 bases outside the gene matches. The CDR3 contains 13 residues. Germline V CDR1 and CDR2: SQVTM, ANQGSEA.